What follows is one T cell receptor (beta chain) and its context. The antigen is not known. The sample originates from a study of CD8+ T cells in alopecia areata. Study at large: Oral tofacitinib, 5 to 10 mg twice daily, was given in an open-label trial. General study results and limits: Scalp clonality and expanded CD8+ clones among the top 100 were significantly decreased by tofacitinib.

The treatment was: oral pan-JAK inhibitor, 5-10 mg twice daily. Extracted from the samples, RNA was reverse transcribed into cDNA to serve as the sequencing template. Method: immunoSEQ multiplex PCR; TCRdb's copy keeps in-frame clones and lacks some. The sample holds around 200,000 clones; roughly 50% are singletons and the top ten take more than 10%. V lost 2 bases and J lost 5, with 10 bases in between. There are 14 residues in the CDR3. Germline V gene lookup returns CDR1 MNHEY and CDR2 SMNVEV (reference sequence). This receptor was obtained from a human donor with alopecia areata. The sequencing used CD8+ T cells sorted from blood, collected at week 24, from a patient treated with tofacitinib. The chain combines TRBV27 with TRBJ2-1; D remains ambiguous. In nucleotides, the CDR3 is TGTGCCAGCAGTTTAGCGGTAGAGAACAATGAGCAGTTCTTC. Protein sequence: CASSLAVENNEQFF.